This TCR beta chain was captured by sequencing in a study of T cells in Graves' hyperthyroidism and ophthalmopathy. Among ophthalmopathy patients, the Clinical Activity Score reached at least 3, the NOSPECS grade reached at least 4, and duration remained under 3 months. Diagnosing involved the use of clinical symptoms, serum thyroxine and TRAb, thyroid ultrasound and orbital computed tomography. Using 10 ml of fresh peripheral blood, PBMCs were prepared. Regarding this clonotype: What it binds is unknown.

The CDR3 loop spans 17 amino acids. Trimming cost V 5 bases and J 0 bases, with 17 bases left between them. Germline V lookup: CDR1 LNHDA, CDR2 SQIVND (reference sequence). Amplified TCR beta CDR3 regions came from RNA transcripts. The HTBI primer set drove a first-round RT-PCR of the TCR CDR3. TCRdb processed the multiplex PCR reads anew with MiXCR; each CDR3 protein has one entry. The profile shows 45,000 to 75,000 distinct CDR3 sequences, roughly 52% of them singletons. The study, taken as a whole, reports: Ophthalmopathy and stable hyperthyroidism were told apart by a 13 V-J model.

This sequence joins TRBV19 and TRBJ1-3; D not resolved. This receptor was identified in a woman under 40 with Graves' ophthalmopathy. The specimen was blood. The CDR3 DNA reads TGTGCCAGTAGTGGCCCTGGGAGGCTGTGCTCTGGAAACACCATATATTTT. As protein: CASSGPGRLCSGNTIYF.